The sequence of this T cell receptor (beta chain) was determined in a study of Ad26.COV2.S vaccination and SARS-CoV-2 variants. On the study more broadly: Among those in the COV1001 Ad26.COV2.S trial arm was the donor.

In regard to this clone: What it binds is not known.

The data were produced by immunoSEQ multiplex PCR, yet TCRdb's version contains in-frame clones alone and is incomplete. This table holds over 300,000 clones, 83% found once. The treatment is: roughly 18 received Ad26.COV2.S at low or high dose, single or two shots; roughly 5 received placebo; per-sample allocation not given. After the first vaccine or placebo injection, samples were drawn on day 63. Overall study findings and caveats: Total T cell responses, in the TCR breadth and depth analyses, may have been underestimated. Responses of spike-specific T cells (both CD8+ and CD4+) reportedly showed substantial breadth after vaccination. Non-spike TCR breadth showed similarity between vaccine and placebo recipients.

CDR1 is KGHSH, CDR2 LQKENI, per germline. V lost 4 bases to trimming and J lost 6 bases, with 21 bases between them. This CDR3 contains 16 residues. This chain uses TRBV18 with TRBJ1-1; D unresolved. The sequencing used peripheral blood, collected in a trial of Ad26.COV2.S vaccine versus placebo. This receptor was taken from a person aged 18 to 59 who received the Ad26.COV2.S COVID-19 vaccine or a placebo. This CDR3 is CASSRARTNWEPEAFF. DNA of the CDR3: TGTGCCAGCTCACGAGCGCGGACGAACTGGGAGCCTGAAGCTTTCTTT.